Listed below are T cell receptor beta chains from one sample, sequenced in a study of cytomegalovirus exposure and HLA in healthy donors. Sequenced by immunoSEQ multiplex PCR; TCRdb stores in-frame clones only, minus some. The sample includes 150,000 to 200,000 clones, 75% to 80% of them seen just once. The sample consisted of PBMCs. The origin of the receptors is a woman aged 25 to 39 in good health and CMV-seropositive. CDR3s include the opening cysteine and the closing phenylalanine or tryptophan. Fields, in order: D gene, V gene, clone size, J gene, CDR3 protein, CDR3 DNA. D genes are given only for firm matches. The size entry is marked missing in some rows and otherwise reads once, few, many or a size class.

d_call: -
v_call: TRBV27
clone_size: -
j_call: TRBJ2-7
cdr3_aa: CASSFVNSYEQYF
cdr3_nt: TGTGCCAGCAGTTTTGTTAACAGCTACGAGCAGTACTTC

d_call: TRBD1
v_call: TRBV5-1
clone_size: -
j_call: TRBJ2-7
cdr3_aa: CASSFRPGQEDEQYF
cdr3_nt: TGCGCCAGCAGCTTCAGACCGGGACAGGAGGACGAGCAGTACTTC

d_call: TRBD1
v_call: TRBV6-5
clone_size: -
j_call: TRBJ1-2
cdr3_aa: CASSYYTGEGYTF
cdr3_nt: TGTGCCAGCAGTTACTACACAGGGGAGGGCTACACCTTC

d_call: -
v_call: TRBV6-1
clone_size: -
j_call: TRBJ2-3
cdr3_aa: CASSDATRADTQYF
cdr3_nt: TGTGCCAGCAGTGATGCGACTAGGGCCGATACGCAGTATTTT

d_call: -
v_call: TRBV11-2
clone_size: -
j_call: TRBJ1-6
cdr3_aa: CASSFTDYNSPLHF
cdr3_nt: TGTGCCAGCAGTTTTACAGATTATAATTCACCCCTCCACTTT

d_call: -
v_call: TRBV27
clone_size: few
j_call: TRBJ2-2
cdr3_aa: CASSASGGTGELFF
cdr3_nt: TGTGCCAGCAGTGCATCCGGGGGTACCGGGGAGCTGTTTTTT

d_call: TRBD1
v_call: TRBV6-5
clone_size: -
j_call: TRBJ1-5
cdr3_aa: CASSPSDRVNQPQHF
cdr3_nt: TGTGCCAGCAGTCCATCGGACAGGGTGAATCAGCCCCAGCATTTT

d_call: TRBD1
v_call: TRBV4-2
clone_size: -
j_call: TRBJ1-1
cdr3_aa: CASSSKPGQGPNTEAFF
cdr3_nt: TGTGCCAGCAGCTCGAAACCGGGACAGGGACCGAACACTGAAGCTTTCTTT

d_call: -
v_call: TRBV4-3
clone_size: -
j_call: TRBJ2-1
cdr3_aa: CASSHLKTGSSYNEQFF
cdr3_nt: TGCGCCAGCAGCCACCTAAAGACGGGGAGCTCCTACAATGAGCAGTTCTTC

d_call: TRBD2
v_call: TRBV9
clone_size: -
j_call: TRBJ2-5
cdr3_aa: CASSVVAGGLQETQYF
cdr3_nt: TGTGCCAGCAGCGTAGTCGCGGGGGGGCTCCAAGAGACCCAGTACTTC

d_call: TRBD1
v_call: TRBV5-1
clone_size: once
j_call: TRBJ2-7
cdr3_aa: CASSLSQGAKEQYF
cdr3_nt: TGCGCCAGCAGCTTATCCCAGGGGGCTAAAGAGCAGTACTTC

d_call: -
v_call: TRBV4-3
clone_size: -
j_call: TRBJ2-7
cdr3_aa: CASSQGTNTQQYF
cdr3_nt: TGCGCCAGCAGCCAAGGGACTAACACTCAGCAGTACTTC

d_call: TRBD1
v_call: TRBV4-1
clone_size: -
j_call: TRBJ2-7
cdr3_aa: CASSPDRGWTTYEQYF
cdr3_nt: TGCGCCAGCAGCCCAGACAGGGGGTGGACAACCTACGAGCAGTACTTC

d_call: -
v_call: TRBV6-5
clone_size: -
j_call: TRBJ2-5
cdr3_aa: CASCYREQETQYF
cdr3_nt: TGTGCCAGCTGTTACAGGGAGCAAGAGACCCAGTACTTC

d_call: TRBD2
v_call: TRBV7-9
clone_size: -
j_call: TRBJ2-1
cdr3_aa: CASSSGLALNEQFF
cdr3_nt: TGTGCCAGCAGCTCGGGACTAGCCCTCAATGAGCAGTTCTTC

d_call: TRBD1
v_call: TRBV19
clone_size: -
j_call: TRBJ1-2
cdr3_aa: CASRRGQGNGYTF
cdr3_nt: TGTGCCAGCCGAAGGGGACAGGGGAATGGCTACACCTTC

d_call: -
v_call: TRBV5-5
clone_size: -
j_call: TRBJ2-5
cdr3_aa: CASSGVTVGQETQYF
cdr3_nt: TGTGCCAGCAGCGGCGTGACAGTAGGCCAAGAGACCCAGTACTTC

d_call: TRBD2
v_call: TRBV10-3
clone_size: -
j_call: TRBJ2-3
cdr3_aa: CATRTSGDTQYF
cdr3_nt: TGTGCCACCAGGACTAGCGGGGATACGCAGTATTTT

d_call: -
v_call: TRBV4-1
clone_size: -
j_call: TRBJ2-3
cdr3_aa: CASSPGIPGTWGGRQYDTQYF
cdr3_nt: TGCGCCAGCAGCCCAGGGATCCCCGGGACTTGGGGTGGCCGGCAGTATGATACGCAGTATTTT

d_call: TRBD1
v_call: TRBV9
clone_size: -
j_call: TRBJ1-1
cdr3_aa: CASSPPGQGVNEAFF
cdr3_nt: TGTGCCAGCAGCCCCCCGGGACAGGGGGTCAATGAAGCTTTCTTT

d_call: -
v_call: TRBV12-2
clone_size: -
j_call: TRBJ2-1
cdr3_aa: CASHPRGAGGPYNEQFF
cdr3_nt: TGTGCAAGTCACCCCAGGGGGGCGGGAGGGCCCTACAATGAGCAGTTCTTC

d_call: -
v_call: TRBV11-2
clone_size: -
j_call: TRBJ1-4
cdr3_aa: CASSLGQGFNEKLFF
cdr3_nt: TGTGCCAGCAGCTTAGGGCAGGGGTTTAATGAAAAACTGTTTTTT

d_call: -
v_call: TRBV28
clone_size: -
j_call: TRBJ1-2
cdr3_aa: CASSLWRQVSNYGYTF
cdr3_nt: TGTGCCAGCAGTTTATGGCGACAGGTCTCTAACTATGGCTACACCTTC

d_call: -
v_call: TRBV19
clone_size: -
j_call: TRBJ1-1
cdr3_aa: CASSPLGETGNTEAFF
cdr3_nt: TGTGCCAGTAGCCCTTTAGGGGAGACAGGAAACACTGAAGCTTTCTTT

d_call: TRBD2
v_call: TRBV28
clone_size: -
j_call: TRBJ2-4
cdr3_aa: CASSPGLAGVLGGNIQYF
cdr3_nt: TGTGCCAGCAGTCCGGGACTAGCGGGAGTCCTCGGAGGAAACATTCAGTACTTC

d_call: -
v_call: TRBV7-2
clone_size: -
j_call: TRBJ1-4
cdr3_aa: CASSSKSGGEKLFF
cdr3_nt: TGTGCCAGCAGCTCGAAATCCGGGGGGGAAAAACTGTTTTTT

d_call: TRBD2
v_call: TRBV2
clone_size: -
j_call: TRBJ2-1
cdr3_aa: CASRAGGVYNEQFF
cdr3_nt: TGTGCCAGCAGAGCGGGGGGCGTCTACAATGAGCAGTTCTTC

d_call: TRBD1
v_call: TRBV11-2
clone_size: -
j_call: TRBJ2-5
cdr3_aa: CASSLGSQGQETQYF
cdr3_nt: TGTGCCAGCAGCTTAGGTTCACAGGGGCAAGAGACCCAGTACTTC

d_call: -
v_call: TRBV11-3
clone_size: -
j_call: TRBJ2-1
cdr3_aa: CASSLGVGEQFF
cdr3_nt: TGTGCCAGCAGCTTAGGAGTCGGTGAGCAGTTCTTC

d_call: TRBD2
v_call: TRBV28
clone_size: -
j_call: TRBJ2-7
cdr3_aa: CASTTGGAYEQYF
cdr3_nt: TGTGCCAGCACTACCGGGGGGGCCTACGAGCAGTACTTC

d_call: -
v_call: TRBV6-1
clone_size: -
j_call: TRBJ2-7
cdr3_aa: CASSEVGMGAQAYEQYF
cdr3_nt: TGTGCCAGCAGTGAAGTGGGTATGGGGGCGCAGGCCTACGAGCAGTACTTC

d_call: -
v_call: TRBV19
clone_size: -
j_call: TRBJ2-7
cdr3_aa: CASSISQGGYEQYF
cdr3_nt: TGTGCCAGTAGTATATCGCAGGGAGGCTACGAGCAGTACTTC

d_call: TRBD2
v_call: TRBV11-2
clone_size: -
j_call: TRBJ2-1
cdr3_aa: CASSLGPAGVDEQFF
cdr3_nt: TGTGCCAGCAGCTTAGGTCCAGCGGGAGTGGATGAGCAGTTCTTC

d_call: TRBD1
v_call: TRBV27
clone_size: few
j_call: TRBJ2-7
cdr3_aa: CASSLRTGPIEQYF
cdr3_nt: TGTGCCAGCAGTCTTCGGACAGGCCCCATCGAGCAGTACTTC

d_call: -
v_call: TRBV7-2
clone_size: -
j_call: TRBJ1-2
cdr3_aa: CASSQWGREDYGYTF
cdr3_nt: TGTGCCAGCAGCCAATGGGGGAGGGAGGACTATGGCTACACCTTC

d_call: -
v_call: TRBV13
clone_size: -
j_call: TRBJ1-2
cdr3_aa: CASSLLGGTGYTF
cdr3_nt: TGTGCCAGCAGCTTACTGGGGGGAACCGGCTACACCTTC

d_call: -
v_call: TRBV5-8
clone_size: -
j_call: TRBJ1-5
cdr3_aa: CASSLLQGLNQPQHF
cdr3_nt: TGTGCCAGCAGCTTGTTACAGGGATTAAATCAGCCCCAGCATTTT

d_call: TRBD1
v_call: TRBV27
clone_size: -
j_call: TRBJ2-7
cdr3_aa: CASSALPDRVKSYEQYF
cdr3_nt: TGTGCCAGCAGCGCCCTTCCGGACAGGGTTAAGTCCTACGAGCAGTACTTC

d_call: TRBD2
v_call: TRBV9
clone_size: -
j_call: TRBJ2-2
cdr3_aa: CASSVAAGGDTGELFF
cdr3_nt: TGTGCCAGCAGCGTAGCAGCGGGGGGGGACACCGGGGAGCTGTTTTTT

d_call: -
v_call: TRBV5-6
clone_size: -
j_call: TRBJ2-3
cdr3_aa: CASSPLTRTDTQYF
cdr3_nt: TGTGCCAGCAGCCCCTTGACTCGAACAGATACGCAGTATTTT

d_call: TRBD1
v_call: TRBV9
clone_size: once
j_call: TRBJ2-7
cdr3_aa: CASSVGEGTGQIYEQYF
cdr3_nt: TGTGCCAGCAGCGTAGGAGAGGGGACAGGGCAGATCTACGAGCAGTACTTC

d_call: TRBD1
v_call: TRBV28
clone_size: few
j_call: TRBJ2-5
cdr3_aa: CASSLRTGGDKQYF
cdr3_nt: TGTGCCAGCAGCCTCAGGACAGGGGGCGATAAGCAGTACTTC